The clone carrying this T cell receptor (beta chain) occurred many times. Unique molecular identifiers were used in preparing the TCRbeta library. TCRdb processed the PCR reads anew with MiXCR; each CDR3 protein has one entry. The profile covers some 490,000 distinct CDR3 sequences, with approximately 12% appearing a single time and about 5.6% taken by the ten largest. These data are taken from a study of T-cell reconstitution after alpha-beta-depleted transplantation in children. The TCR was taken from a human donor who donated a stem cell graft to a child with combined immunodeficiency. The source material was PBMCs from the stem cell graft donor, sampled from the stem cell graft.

The CDR3: CASSFRLADLTDTQYF. The CDR3 nucleotides read TGCGCCAGCAGCTTCCGACTAGCGGACCTGACAGATACGCAGTATTTT. The rearrangement uses TRBV5-1 and TRBJ2-3, with 9 bases identical to TRBD2. The CDR3 is 16 amino acids. Germline-derived CDR1 and CDR2 are SGHRS and YFSETQ. V trimming: 2 bases; J trimming: 3 bases; junction bases outside the gene matches: 7. Full variable domain (rest looked up from reference TRBV5-1 and TRBJ2-3): KAGVTQTPRYLIKTRGQQVTLSCSPISGHRSVSWYQQTPGQGLQFLFEYFSETQRNKGNFPGRFSGRQFSNSRSEMNVSTLELGDSALYLCASSFRLADLTDTQYFGPGTRLTVL.